This T cell receptor (beta chain) was obtained from a study of T cell changes during pregnancy in multiple sclerosis. The data were produced by immunoSEQ multiplex PCR, yet TCRdb's version contains in-frame clones alone and is incomplete. Of over 60,000 clones listed, 91% are singletons. The germline CDR1 and CDR2 sequences are MNHNS and SASEGT. The CDR3 consists of 11 residues. Trimming stripped 8 bases from V and 5 bases from J, with 10 bases between. V gene TRBV6-1 combines with J gene TRBJ2-7; a possible D gene is TRBD2 (5 bases). The clonotype was recovered from a female donor in good health, enrolled as a control in a pregnancy study. The sequencing used peripheral blood, collected in the third trimester of pregnancy. CDR3 nucleotides: TGTGCCAGCTCCCCGAGGGACGAGCAGTACTTC. This sequence encodes CASSPRDEQYF.